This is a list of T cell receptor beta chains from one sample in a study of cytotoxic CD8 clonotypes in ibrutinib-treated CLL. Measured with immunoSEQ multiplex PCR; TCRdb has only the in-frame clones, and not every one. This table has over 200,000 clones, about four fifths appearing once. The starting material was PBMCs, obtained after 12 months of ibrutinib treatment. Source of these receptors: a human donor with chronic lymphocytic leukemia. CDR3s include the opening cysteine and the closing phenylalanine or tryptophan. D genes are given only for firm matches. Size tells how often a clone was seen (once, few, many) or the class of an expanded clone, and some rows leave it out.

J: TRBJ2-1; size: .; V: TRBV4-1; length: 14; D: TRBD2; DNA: TGCGCCAGCAGCCCACTAGCGGGGTTGGATGAGCAGTTCTTC; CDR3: CASSPLAGLDEQFF
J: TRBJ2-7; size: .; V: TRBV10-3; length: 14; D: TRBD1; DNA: TGTGCCACTCATCCGGGACAGGGTGACTCCGAGCAGTACTTC; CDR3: CATHPGQGDSEQYF
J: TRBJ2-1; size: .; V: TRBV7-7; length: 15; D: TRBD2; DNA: TGTGCTAGCAGCTCGGGACTAGGGGGAGGGGAGGAGCAGTTCTTC; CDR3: CASSSGLGGGEEQFF
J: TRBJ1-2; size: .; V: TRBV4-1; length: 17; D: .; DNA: TGCGCCAGCGCCCAAGAGCCAGGGGACGGGGAGAACTATGGCTACACCTTC; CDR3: CASAQEPGDGENYGYTF
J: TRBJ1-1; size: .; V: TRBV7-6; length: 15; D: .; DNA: TGTGCCAGCAGCTTAGCGCAGGGGATGAACACTGAAGCTTTCTTT; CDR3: CASSLAQGMNTEAFF
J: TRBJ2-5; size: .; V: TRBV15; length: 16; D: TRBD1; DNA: TGTGCCACCAGCAGACGACCGGGACAGGGACAAGAGACCCAGTACTTC; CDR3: CATSRRPGQGQETQYF
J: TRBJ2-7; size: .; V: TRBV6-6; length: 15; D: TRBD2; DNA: TGTGCCAGCAGGGAACTAGCGGGGGGCACCTACGAGCAGTACTTC; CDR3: CASRELAGGTYEQYF
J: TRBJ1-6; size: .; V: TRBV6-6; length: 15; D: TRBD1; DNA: TGTGCCAGCAGTTACACGACAGGGGAGGATTCACCCCTCCACTTT; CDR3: CASSYTTGEDSPLHF
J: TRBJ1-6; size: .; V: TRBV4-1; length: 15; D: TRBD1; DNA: TGCGCCAGCAGCCAAGATAACAGGGGGAATTCACCCCTCCACTTT; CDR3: CASSQDNRGNSPLHF
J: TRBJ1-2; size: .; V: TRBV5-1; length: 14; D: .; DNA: TGCGCCAGCAGCCAGACATCAGGAGGCTATGGCTACACCTTC; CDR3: CASSQTSGGYGYTF
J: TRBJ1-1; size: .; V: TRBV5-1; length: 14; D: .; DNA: TGCGCCAGCAGCTTGGCGGGAACTAACACTGAAGCTTTCTTT; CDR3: CASSLAGTNTEAFF
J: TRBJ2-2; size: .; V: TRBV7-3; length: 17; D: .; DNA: TGTGCCAGCAGCCCACCTCTGGGGTTCGCGAACACCGGGGAGCTGTTTTTT; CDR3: CASSPPLGFANTGELFF
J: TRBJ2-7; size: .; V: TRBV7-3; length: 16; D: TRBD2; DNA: TGTGCCAGCAGCTTAGATCCCAGCGGGACCCTAAAGGAGCAGTACTTC; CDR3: CASSLDPSGTLKEQYF
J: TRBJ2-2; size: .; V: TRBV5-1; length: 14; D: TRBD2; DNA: TGCGCCAGCCGATTGGGAGGGGTTACCGGGGAGCTGTTTTTT; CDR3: CASRLGGVTGELFF
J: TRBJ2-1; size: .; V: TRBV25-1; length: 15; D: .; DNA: TGTGCCAGCAGCCAACACGGGTCTCTCTACAATGAGCAGTTCTTC; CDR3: CASSQHGSLYNEQFF
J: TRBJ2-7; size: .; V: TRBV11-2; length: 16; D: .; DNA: TGTGCCAGCAGCTTAACGGGGGGGACAGGGAGCTACGAGCAGTACTTC; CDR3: CASSLTGGTGSYEQYF
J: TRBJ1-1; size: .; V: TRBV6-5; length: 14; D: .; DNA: TGTGCCAGCAGAAGGACAGAAGGATGGACTGAAGCTTTCTTT; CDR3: CASRRTEGWTEAFF
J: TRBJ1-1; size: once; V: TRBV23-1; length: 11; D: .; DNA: TGCGCCAGCAGTCCCAGGGACGAAGCTTTCTTT; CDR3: CASSPRDEAFF
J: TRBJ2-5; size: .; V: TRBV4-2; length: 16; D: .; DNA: TGTGCCAGCAGCCAAGAATGGACGGCATCATCAGAGACCCAGTACTTC; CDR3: CASSQEWTASSETQYF
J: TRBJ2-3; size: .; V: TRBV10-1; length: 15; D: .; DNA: TGCGCCAGCAGTGAGTCTCGGGCCGACTCCGATACGCAGTATTTT; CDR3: CASSESRADSDTQYF
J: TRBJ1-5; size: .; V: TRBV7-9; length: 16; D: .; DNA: TGTGCCAGCAGCTTAGACAGGGACTATAGCAATCAGCCCCAGCATTTT; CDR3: CASSLDRDYSNQPQHF
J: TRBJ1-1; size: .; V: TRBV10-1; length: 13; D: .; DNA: TGCGCCAGCAGGGCGGGGGGCGACGGTGAAGCTTTCTTT; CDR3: CASRAGGDGEAFF
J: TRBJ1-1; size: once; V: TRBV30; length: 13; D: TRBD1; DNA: TGTGCCTGGAGTGTAATACAGGGGAGTGAAGCTTTCTTT; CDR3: CAWSVIQGSEAFF
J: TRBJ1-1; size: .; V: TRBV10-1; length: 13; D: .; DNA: TGCGCCAGCAGTAGGGACCGCGGCTTCGAAGCTTTCTTT; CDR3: CASSRDRGFEAFF
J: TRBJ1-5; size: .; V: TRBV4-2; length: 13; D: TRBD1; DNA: TGTGCCAGCAGCCAAGAGGGCAGGGGGCCGGGGAATTTT; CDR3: CASSQEGRGPGNF
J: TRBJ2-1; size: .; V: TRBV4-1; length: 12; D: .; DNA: TGCGCCAGCAGCCATTCCCCGCGGCTCTTGTTCTTC; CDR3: CASSHSPRLLFF